This T cell receptor beta chain was identified during a study of T cells after yellow fever vaccination. This CDR3 is 14 amino acids long. V was pared by 2 bases and J by 5 bases, with 13 bases between. Germline V gene sequence: CDR1 SGHRS, CDR2 YFSETQ. General observations from the study: Booster samples showed a return of most primary-vaccination clones (almost 97% CD4, approximately 85% CD8). The secondary response was weaker but peaked faster, day 5 versus 15.

A single record per CDR3 protein comes from TCRdb applying MiXCR to the 5' RACE reads. Of approximately 300,000 distinct CDR3 sequences in the sample, over 10% were seen once. Of note for this clonotype: The antigen is undetermined.

The chain employs TRBV5-1 and TRBJ2-5, with D possibly TRBD2 on 6 matching bases. The TCR comes from a man between 25 and 39 years old who received the YFV17D yellow fever vaccine. The specimen comprised CD4+ T cells sorted from PBMCs, sampled 45 days after the yellow fever booster vaccination. In DNA, the CDR3 is TGCGCCAGCAGCTTTGGAGAGCGGGCGGAGACCCAGTACTTC. It yields the protein CASSFGERAETQYF.